The 27 T cell receptor beta chains given below trace back to one sample, sequenced in a study of blood T cell repertoires in COVID-19. The protocol was immunoSEQ multiplex PCR, while the TCRdb copy is restricted to in-frame clones and leaves out a portion. This table has about 130,000 clones, about four fifths appearing once. The material sequenced was peripheral blood. The receptors were sampled from a man under 40 with COVID-19, enrolled during active disease.

The V gene is TRBV10-3, the J gene TRBJ2-7; 9 positions agree with TRBD1. The J segment lost 4 bases and the V segment lost 7 bases, leaving 5 bases of the junction unmatched. This CDR3 has 13 amino acids. From germline, CDR1 is ENHRY and CDR2 SYGVKD. DNA for the CDR3: TGTGCCATCAATCCGGGACAGGGTTACGAGCAGTACTTC. Its translation is CAINPGQGYEQYF.

The genes are TRBV11-2 and TRBJ2-1, with 8 bases aligning to TRBD2. V lost 10 bases, J lost 3 bases, and 5 bases stayed unmatched. Germline values: CDR1 SGHAT, CDR2 FQNNGV. This CDR3 is 13 amino acids long. This chain's CDR3 is CATRREDYNEQFF. The CDR3 DNA reads as TGTGCCACCCGGCGGGAGGACTACAATGAGCAGTTCTTC.

The chain carries TRBV2 and TRBJ2-2; 8 positions match TRBD2. In germline, CDR1 is SNHLY, CDR2 FYNNEI. Trimming cost V 2 bases and J 3 bases; bases outside gene matches: 2. The CDR3 has 15 residues. CDR3 nucleotides: TGTGCCAGCAGTGAAAGGACTAGCTACACCGGGGAGCTGTTTTTT. Translating it yields CASSERTSYTGELFF.

This sequence joins TRBV6-5 and TRBJ2-1, with a possible D match to TRBD2 (7 bases). In germline, CDR1 is MNHEY, CDR2 SVGAGI. CDR3 size: 14 residues. Between the trimmed V and J ends, which lost 3 bases and 7 bases, there was a span of 13 bases. The CDR3 DNA is TGTGCCAGCAGTTATCTAGGGGGGGGTAATGAGCAGTTCTTC. Its protein product is CASSYLGGGNEQFF.

This clone was found once. V gene TRBV2 combines with J gene TRBJ2-7, with 8 bases lining up with TRBD1. Germline CDR1 is SNHLY and CDR2 is FYNNEI. The CDR3 contains 12 residues. After removal of 11 bases from V and 2 bases from J, the junction contained 5 bases not matched to a gene. The CDR3 loop is CAVGDRTYEQYF. The CDR3 DNA reads TGTGCCGTTGGGGACAGGACCTACGAGCAGTACTTC.

This clone was recorded once. This chain joins TRBV3-1 (or the pseudogene TRBV3-2) and TRBJ2-6; tentatively, D is TRBD1 (6 bases). Deletions cut 2 bases from V and 0 bases from J, with 14 bases between. The CDR3 spans 18 residues. Per the germline V gene, CDR1 is LGHDT and CDR2 is YNNKEL (reference sequence). The CDR3 protein is CASSQSRTGNSGANVLTF. CDR3 coding DNA: TGTGCCAGCAGCCAATCCCGAACAGGGAACTCTGGGGCCAACGTCCTGACTTTC.

The chain carries TRBV24-1 and TRBJ2-4; D is possibly TRBD1 (6 bases). This CDR3 comprises 18 residues. The V and J ends lost 8 bases and 2 bases respectively, with 24 bases between them. Looked up from germline, CDR1 is KGHDR and CDR2 is SFDVKD. The CDR3 DNA follows: TGTGCCACCACCAGGCACAGGGCGCTCGGCGAAACCAAAAACATTCAGTACTTC. It yields the protein CATTRHRALGETKNIQYF.

As regards this clone: The sample carries other DNA sequences with the same CDR3. The chain joins TRBV27 to TRBJ2-2; 8 bases are shared with TRBD2. The junction had 10 bases not matched to a gene; V was cut back by 10 bases and J by 3 bases. This CDR3 has 15 residues. Germline V gene lookup returns CDR1 MNHEY and CDR2 SMNVEV (reference sequence). The CDR3 here is CATASLAGHTGELFF. CDR3 coding DNA: TGTGCCACCGCTTCCTTAGCGGGGCACACCGGGGAGCTGTTTTTT.

The chain has TRBV19 and TRBJ2-3; perhaps TRBD2 as D (6 bases). This CDR3 region has 13 residues. V was clipped by 6 bases and J by 0 bases, with 7 bases between them. Germline V gene data show CDR1 as LNHDA and CDR2 as SQIVND (reference sequence). The CDR3 reads CASRLASTDTQYF. CDR3 sequence (DNA): TGTGCCAGTAGGCTAGCGAGCACAGATACGCAGTATTTT.

V and J are TRBV3-1 (or the pseudogene TRBV3-2) and TRBJ2-3; TRBD1 aligns across 8 bases. V gave up 4 bases and J gave up 3 bases; unmatched junction bases: 6. Germline V gene data show CDR1 as LGHDT and CDR2 as YNNKEL (reference sequence). This CDR3 has 15 amino acids. The CDR3 protein is CASSLRQGRTDTQYF. CDR3 DNA sequence: TGTGCCAGCAGCCTACGACAGGGGAGGACAGATACGCAGTATTTT.

The rearrangement uses TRBV29-1 and TRBJ2-7; possibly TRBD1 for D (7 bases). In germline, CDR1 is SQVTM, CDR2 ANQGSEA. V was shortened by 2 bases and J by 4 bases, with 12 bases between the two germline ends. The length of the CDR3 is 13 residues. The CDR3, as DNA: TGCAGCGTTGAAAGATCAGGGGGGTACGAGCAGTACTTC. Its translation: CSVERSGGYEQYF.

The chain links TRBV27 to TRBJ2-1, with D perhaps matching TRBD2 (5 bases). The CDR3 runs to 15 residues. CDR1 and CDR2 from the germline V gene are MNHEY and SMNVEV (reference sequence). Trimming took off 1 base at V and 0 bases at J, with 7 bases between the two ends. DNA of the CDR3: TGTGCCAGCAGTTTATATGAGGGCTCCTACAATGAGCAGTTCTTC. Translating gives CASSLYEGSYNEQFF.

The chain employs TRBV7-2 and TRBJ1-2; no clear D. Per the germline V gene, CDR1 is SGHTA and CDR2 is FQGNSA. CDR3 length equals 14 residues. V was pared by 5 bases and J by 7 bases, with 17 bases between. The CDR3 bases are TGTGCCAGCAGCCTCGGAGGAGTAGTAGGTGGCTACACCTTC. Translation: CASSLGGVVGGYTF.

This chain connects TRBV7-9 to TRBJ1-2, with TRBD1 matching over 7 bases. The V and J ends lost 1 base and 6 bases, in that order; junction bases with no gene match: 2. CDR1 is SEHNR and CDR2 is FQNEAQ in the germline V gene (reference sequence). The CDR3 extends over 13 amino acids. The CDR3 loop reads CASSLGQGDGYTF. The CDR3, as DNA: TGTGCCAGCAGCTTAGGACAGGGTGATGGCTACACCTTC.

The rearrangement links TRBV28 to TRBJ2-7, with 9 bases identical to TRBD2. The CDR3 length is 15 residues. The germline gives CDR1 MDHEN, CDR2 SYDVKM. V lost 5 bases and J lost 4; bases outside the gene matches: 9. The CDR3: CASSSSGSTIYEQYF. In nucleotides, the CDR3 is TGTGCCAGCAGTAGTAGCGGGAGCACTATTTACGAGCAGTACTTC.

This clone was detected only once. The rearrangement joins TRBV25-1 to TRBJ2-5, with TRBD1 matching over 9 bases. CDR1 MGHDK and CDR2 SYGVNS come from the germline V gene. J lost 5 bases, V lost 1 base, and 14 bases had no gene match. The CDR3 has 18 amino acids. As DNA, the CDR3 is TGTGCCAGCAGTGAATCCCCCCTCCGGGACAGGGTTTTGGAGACCCAGTACTTC. Encoded protein: CASSESPLRDRVLETQYF.

The J gene is TRBJ1-2, the V gene TRBV6-5, with D possibly TRBD1 on 5 matching bases. Trimming pared 10 bases from V and 4 bases from J, leaving 10 bases between. Germline CDR1 and CDR2: MNHEY and SVGAGI. The CDR3 totals 11 residues. CDR3 sequence: CAIGQTYGYTF. In nucleotides, the CDR3 is TGTGCCATTGGACAAACCTATGGCTACACCTTC.

This clone came up many times. V and J are TRBV15 and TRBJ2-7, with TRBD1 matching over 7 bases. Trimming at V came to 0 bases and at J to 2 bases, leaving 4 bases not matched to a gene. This CDR3 has 15 amino acids. CDR1 LNHNV and CDR2 YYDKDF come from the germline V gene (reference sequence). In nucleotides, the CDR3 is TGTGCCACCAGCAGAGAGCGGACAGGCCCCTACGAGCAGTACTTC. This encodes CATSRERTGPYEQYF.

This chain uses TRBV6-5 with TRBJ2-3; D is unclear. V shed 2 bases and J shed 4 bases, with 16 bases lying between them. The germline V gene encodes CDR1 MNHEY and CDR2 SVGAGI. This CDR3 is 16 amino acids long. For the CDR3, the DNA is TGTGCCAGCAGTTACAAGTGGCAGGAACACCCAGATACGCAGTATTTT. Amino acid sequence: CASSYKWQEHPDTQYF.

The J gene is TRBJ2-3, the V gene TRBV28; 7 nucleotides match TRBD2. J lost 2 bases, V lost 10 bases, and 12 bases had no gene match. The germline CDR1 and CDR2 sequences are MDHEN and SYDVKM. This CDR3 has 15 residues. The CDR3 DNA sequence: TGTGCCACAAGCGGGGACCCATTGTCCACAGATACGCAGTATTTT. Translation: CATSGDPLSTDTQYF.

This clone has only a few counts. This chain links TRBV11-2 with TRBJ1-1, with 7 bases aligning to TRBD1. Trimming removed 4 bases from V and 8 bases from J; junction bases left unmatched: 7. The germline gives CDR1 SGHAT, CDR2 FQNNGV. The CDR3 totals 13 residues. As DNA, the CDR3 is TGTGCCAGCAGCTCGACAGGGAGTCGGGAAGCTTTCTTT. It specifies CASSSTGSREAFF.

V gene TRBV24-1 combines with J gene TRBJ1-6; a possible D gene is TRBD1 (6 bases). This CDR3 comprises 14 residues. The germline V and J ends were trimmed by 7 bases and 7 bases, with 13 bases remaining between them. Germline loops: CDR1 KGHDR, CDR2 SFDVKD. The CDR3 sequence: CATSDRLKNSPLHF. The CDR3 DNA is TGTGCCACCAGCGACAGGCTTAAGAATTCACCCCTCCACTTT.

The chain combines TRBV29-1 with TRBJ1-3; D unclear. The CDR3 is 12 residues long. Germline CDR1 and CDR2: SQVTM and ANQGSEA. The V end lost 3 bases, the J end lost 0 bases, and 3 bases lay between the germline ends. Here the CDR3 reads CSVDISGNTIYF. The CDR3 region has the DNA TGCAGCGTTGACATCTCTGGAAACACCATATATTTT.

This clone was counted only a few times. This sequence joins TRBV4-1 and TRBJ2-7, with 9 positions matching TRBD1. The CDR3 spans 15 residues. Germline V gives CDR1 MGHRA, CDR2 YSYEKL. With 3 bases clipped from V and 2 bases from J, the junction kept 5 bases outside the gene matches. This chain's CDR3 is CASSQPGQGAYEQYF. Here the CDR3 DNA reads TGCGCCAGCAGCCAGCCGGGACAGGGTGCCTACGAGCAGTACTTC.

This clone was recorded a few times. This chain links TRBV27 with TRBJ1-6; perhaps TRBD1 as D (5 bases). The CDR3 has 14 residues. Trimming shortened V by 6 bases and J by 5 bases, and 11 bases separated the two germline ends. In germline, CDR1 is MNHEY, CDR2 SMNVEV (reference sequence). The CDR3 nucleotides read TGTGCCAGCAGAAGGGCGGGGCATAATTCACCCCTCCACTTT. Amino acid sequence: CASRRAGHNSPLHF.

The chain uses TRBV19 and TRBJ2-7, with 9 nucleotides matching TRBD1. Germline V gene sequence: CDR1 LNHDA, CDR2 SQIVND (reference sequence). The CDR3 covers 15 residues. V trimming: 5 bases; J trimming: 6 bases; junction bases outside the gene matches: 11. CDR3 DNA: TGTGCCAGTAGTTCGACAGGGGGGGAACTACGCGAGCAGTACTTC. As protein: CASSSTGGELREQYF.

This chain links TRBV19 with TRBJ2-2; D is possibly TRBD2 (6 bases). Germline V gene sequence: CDR1 LNHDA, CDR2 SQIVND (reference sequence). The CDR3 totals 13 residues. V was shortened by 11 bases and J by 4 bases, with 14 bases between the two germline ends. CDR3 nucleotides: TGTGCCGGGAGTAGGGGAGGCACCGGGGAGCTGTTTTTT. As protein: CAGSRGGTGELFF.